Listed below are T cell receptor beta chains from one sample, sequenced in a study of blood T cell repertoires in COVID-19. Sequencing used immunoSEQ multiplex PCR; TCRdb keeps in-frame clones, though not all of them. The sample holds about 300,000 clones; roughly 85% are singletons and the top ten take roughly 2.5%. Material for sequencing was PBMCs or T cells enriched from blood (not recorded which). The source of these receptors is a woman between 45 and 60 years old who had recovered from COVID-19. CDR3s include the opening cysteine and the closing phenylalanine or tryptophan. Fields, in order: CDR3 protein, CDR3 DNA, clone size, V gene, J gene, D gene. The D gene is left open where the match is weak. Some rows mark clone size as missing; the rest say once, few, many or name a class of expanded clone.

CDR3: CASSIRGRQPQHF
DNA: TGTGCCAGCAGTATCAGGGGGCGACAGCCCCAGCATTTT
size: NA
V: TRBV27
J: TRBJ1-5
D: TRBD1

CDR3: CASSSLLGGQPQHF
DNA: TGTGCCAGCAGCTCCCTCCTCGGGGGTCAGCCCCAGCATTTT
size: NA
V: TRBV7-2
J: TRBJ1-5
D: NA

CDR3: CASSPLTSDPNEQFF
DNA: TGTGCCAGCTCACCACTGACTAGCGATCCTAATGAGCAGTTCTTC
size: NA
V: TRBV18
J: TRBJ2-1
D: TRBD2

CDR3: CSVPRPSPTSYNEQFF
DNA: TGCAGCGTGCCAAGGCCTAGTCCGACCTCATACAATGAGCAGTTCTTC
size: NA
V: TRBV29-1
J: TRBJ2-1
D: NA

CDR3: CAWSEGQGHIYGYTF
DNA: TGTGCCTGGAGTGAGGGACAGGGGCATATCTATGGCTACACCTTC
size: NA
V: TRBV30
J: TRBJ1-2
D: TRBD1

CDR3: CATSEGVGTYEQYF
DNA: TGTGCCACCAGCGAGGGAGTCGGTACCTACGAGCAGTACTTC
size: NA
V: TRBV15
J: TRBJ2-7
D: NA

CDR3: CASIFSDSRNTGELFF
DNA: TGTGCCAGCATTTTCTCGGACAGTCGGAACACCGGGGAGCTGTTTTTT
size: NA
V: TRBV6-2/TRBV6-3
J: TRBJ2-2
D: NA

CDR3: CASSRVLNTEAFF
DNA: TGTGCCAGCAGTCGAGTTTTGAACACTGAAGCTTTCTTT
size: NA
V: TRBV6-2/TRBV6-3
J: TRBJ1-1
D: NA

CDR3: CASSKEDSHYSSGNTIYF
DNA: TGTGCCAGCAGCAAAGAGGACAGCCACTATAGCTCTGGAAACACCATATATTTT
size: few
V: TRBV21-1
J: TRBJ1-3
D: NA

CDR3: CASSLMTGTYGYTF
DNA: TGTGCCAGCAGCTTAATGACAGGAACCTATGGCTACACCTTC
size: NA
V: TRBV7-9
J: TRBJ1-2
D: NA

CDR3: CASSLTSGMFADTQYF
DNA: TGTGCCAGCAGCTTAACTAGCGGGATGTTCGCAGATACGCAGTATTTT
size: NA
V: TRBV7-9
J: TRBJ2-3
D: TRBD2

CDR3: CASSPAGRGPNYGYTF
DNA: TGTGCCAGCAGCCCGGCGGGCAGGGGGCCGAACTATGGCTACACCTTC
size: once
V: TRBV5-6
J: TRBJ1-2
D: TRBD1

CDR3: CAWIGPWTKTGNTIYF
DNA: TGTGCCTGGATCGGCCCCTGGACAAAGACCGGAAACACCATATATTTT
size: NA
V: TRBV30
J: TRBJ1-3
D: NA

CDR3: CASSFSGARNYGYTF
DNA: TGTGCCAGCAGTTTTTCAGGGGCCCGAAACTATGGCTACACCTTC
size: NA
V: TRBV28
J: TRBJ1-2
D: NA

CDR3: CASSLSLAGTGELFF
DNA: TGCGCCAGCAGCTTGTCTCTAGCGGGGACCGGGGAGCTGTTTTTT
size: NA
V: TRBV5-1
J: TRBJ2-2
D: TRBD2

CDR3: CASGKGTNYGYTF
DNA: TGTGCCAGCGGGAAGGGGACTAACTATGGCTACACCTTC
size: NA
V: TRBV6-5
J: TRBJ1-2
D: NA

CDR3: CASSPRRGSEQFF
DNA: TGTGCCAGCAGCCCGAGGCGGGGGAGTGAGCAGTTCTTC
size: NA
V: TRBV11-3
J: TRBJ2-1
D: TRBD2

CDR3: CASSLTGLMNTEAFF
DNA: TGTGCCAGCTCACTAACAGGGTTAATGAACACTGAAGCTTTCTTT
size: NA
V: TRBV18
J: TRBJ1-1
D: NA

CDR3: CASSQTLVKSGSPLHF
DNA: TGTGCCAGTAGCCAAACTCTTGTAAAAAGTGGTTCACCCCTCCACTTT
size: NA
V: TRBV19
J: TRBJ1-6
D: NA

CDR3: CASSYNRYEQYF
DNA: TGTGCCAGCAGCTATAATCGGTACGAGCAGTACTTC
size: NA
V: TRBV3-1/TRBV3-2
J: TRBJ2-7
D: NA

CDR3: CASSEPGLAGAPTDTQYF
DNA: TGTGCCAGTAGTGAGCCCGGACTAGCGGGAGCACCCACAGATACGCAGTATTTT
size: NA
V: TRBV19
J: TRBJ2-3
D: TRBD2

CDR3: CASSPSARTDTQYF
DNA: TGTGCCAGCTCACCATCTGCTAGAACAGATACGCAGTATTTT
size: NA
V: TRBV18
J: TRBJ2-3
D: NA

CDR3: CASSSPGEGAYGYTF
DNA: TGTGCCAGCAGCTCACCGGGGGAGGGTGCATATGGCTACACCTTC
size: NA
V: TRBV3-1/TRBV3-2
J: TRBJ1-2
D: NA

CDR3: CASSFGHILNEQYF
DNA: TGTGCCAGCAGCTTTGGGCATATCTTGAACGAGCAGTACTTC
size: NA
V: TRBV7-2
J: TRBJ2-7
D: NA

CDR3: CASRDRTSGTGAEQFF
DNA: TGTGCCAGCAGGGACCGGACTAGCGGGACCGGGGCTGAGCAGTTCTTC
size: NA
V: TRBV27
J: TRBJ2-1
D: TRBD2

CDR3: CASSAQPQRRTSPLHF
DNA: TGTGCCAGCAGCGCCCAGCCTCAGCGGCGGACTTCACCCCTCCACTTT
size: NA
V: TRBV9
J: TRBJ1-6
D: NA

CDR3: CASSLVTTNEKLFF
DNA: TGTGCCAGCAGCTTGGTTACTACTAATGAAAAACTGTTTTTT
size: NA
V: TRBV5-5
J: TRBJ1-4
D: NA

CDR3: CASSQGRAGLYNEQFF
DNA: TGTGCCAGCAGCCAAGGTCGAGCGGGCCTCTACAATGAGCAGTTCTTC
size: NA
V: TRBV14
J: TRBJ2-1
D: NA

CDR3: CASRTMAGGYNEQFF
DNA: TGTGCCAGTAGAACAATGGCGGGAGGCTACAATGAGCAGTTCTTC
size: NA
V: TRBV19
J: TRBJ2-1
D: TRBD2

CDR3: CASSYRASGSSDEQFF
DNA: TGTGCCAGCAGTTACCGTGCTAGCGGGAGTAGCGATGAGCAGTTCTTC
size: NA
V: TRBV6-2/TRBV6-3
J: TRBJ2-1
D: TRBD2

CDR3: CASSREANEVGNTIYF
DNA: TGTGCCAGTAGTAGGGAGGCTAACGAAGTCGGAAACACCATATATTTT
size: NA
V: TRBV19
J: TRBJ1-3
D: NA

CDR3: CASSAGQGIRGEKLFF
DNA: TGTGCCAGCAGTGCTGGACAGGGCATACGGGGTGAAAAACTGTTTTTT
size: NA
V: TRBV25-1
J: TRBJ1-4
D: TRBD1

CDR3: CASSRLGEIAFF
DNA: TGTGCCAGCAGCCGACTCGGGGAGATAGCTTTCTTT
size: NA
V: TRBV5-5
J: TRBJ1-1
D: NA

CDR3: CASSEQGRGEGYTF
DNA: TGCGCCAGCAGCGAACAAGGCCGGGGTGAGGGCTACACCTTC
size: few
V: TRBV5-1
J: TRBJ1-2
D: NA

CDR3: CAWSSQGTRVRQPQHF
DNA: TGTGCCTGGAGTTCCCAGGGGACCAGGGTCCGTCAGCCCCAGCATTTT
size: once
V: TRBV30
J: TRBJ1-5
D: NA

CDR3: CASRTTGGSGTEAFF
DNA: TGTGCCAGCAGGACGACAGGGGGGTCGGGCACTGAAGCTTTCTTT
size: NA
V: TRBV28
J: TRBJ1-1
D: TRBD1

CDR3: CASSDGGGRETQYF
DNA: TGTGCCAGCAGTGATGGGGGCGGTCGGGAGACCCAGTACTTC
size: NA
V: TRBV2
J: TRBJ2-5
D: NA

CDR3: CASSFLPGPSEAGGYTF
DNA: TGTGCCAGCAGTTTCCTCCCGGGACCCTCCGAGGCGGGAGGCTACACCTTC
size: NA
V: TRBV27
J: TRBJ1-2
D: NA

CDR3: CASSEWTGSSYEQYF
DNA: TGTGCCAGCAGTGAATGGACAGGGAGCTCCTACGAGCAGTACTTC
size: NA
V: TRBV6-1
J: TRBJ2-7
D: TRBD1

CDR3: CSASGVDSGSGYTF
DNA: TGCAGTGCTAGTGGCGTGGACAGCGGCTCTGGCTACACCTTC
size: NA
V: TRBV20-1
J: TRBJ1-2
D: NA

CDR3: CASSFRGQGAYSPLHF
DNA: TGTGCCAGCAGCTTTCGAGGACAGGGGGCTTATTCACCCCTCCACTTT
size: NA
V: TRBV5-4
J: TRBJ1-6
D: TRBD1

CDR3: CASSLGSGANVLTF
DNA: TGTGCCAGCAGCTTAGGTTCGGGGGCCAACGTCCTGACTTTC
size: NA
V: TRBV7-2
J: TRBJ2-6
D: NA

CDR3: CASGPRSGLAGTEQFF
DNA: TGTGCCAGCGGACCCCGTAGCGGGCTAGCGGGGACCGAGCAGTTCTTC
size: NA
V: TRBV9
J: TRBJ2-1
D: TRBD2

CDR3: CASSLRTGLTFF
DNA: TGTGCCAGCAGTTTAAGGACAGGGTTAACTTTCTTT
size: NA
V: TRBV28
J: TRBJ1-1
D: TRBD1

CDR3: CASSLRIYSPLHF
DNA: TGTGCCAGTAGTCTACGAATCTATTCACCCCTCCACTTT
size: once
V: TRBV19
J: TRBJ1-6
D: NA

CDR3: CASSLGPSTDTQYF
DNA: TGCGCCAGCAGCTTGGGGCCAAGCACAGATACGCAGTATTTT
size: NA
V: TRBV5-1
J: TRBJ2-3
D: NA

CDR3: CASSLGAGGLSNQPQHF
DNA: TGTGCCAGCAGCTTAGGGGCAGGAGGCCTTAGCAATCAGCCCCAGCATTTT
size: few
V: TRBV7-2
J: TRBJ1-5
D: NA

CDR3: CASRFSQGWDIQYF
DNA: TGTGCCAGCAGATTTTCCCAGGGATGGGACATTCAGTACTTC
size: NA
V: TRBV6-5
J: TRBJ2-4
D: NA

CDR3: CATQDYSNQPQHF
DNA: TGTGCCACTCAGGATTATAGCAATCAGCCCCAGCATTTT
size: few
V: TRBV19
J: TRBJ1-5
D: NA

CDR3: CASTIGAGMTRAQYF
DNA: TGTGCCAGCACTATAGGGGCAGGGATGACCCGGGCCCAGTACTTC
size: NA
V: TRBV2
J: TRBJ2-5
D: NA

CDR3: CASTPEGLHEKLFF
DNA: TGCGCCAGCACCCCTGAGGGACTTCATGAAAAACTGTTTTTT
size: NA
V: TRBV10-2
J: TRBJ1-4
D: NA

CDR3: CASSHPGQGHTDTQYF
DNA: TGTGCCAGCAGCCACCCCGGGCAGGGACACACAGATACGCAGTATTTT
size: NA
V: TRBV3-1/TRBV3-2
J: TRBJ2-3
D: NA

CDR3: CASSPRGGNQPQHF
DNA: TGCGCCAGCAGCCCCCGCGGGGGCAATCAGCCCCAGCATTTT
size: NA
V: TRBV5-1
J: TRBJ1-5
D: NA

CDR3: CASSPGTSGKETQYF
DNA: TGTGCCAGCTCTCCCGGGACTAGCGGGAAAGAGACCCAGTACTTC
size: NA
V: TRBV18
J: TRBJ2-5
D: TRBD2

CDR3: CASSPGLAGSSYNEQFF
DNA: TGTGCCAGCAGCCCCGGACTAGCGGGGAGCTCCTACAATGAGCAGTTCTTC
size: NA
V: TRBV11-2
J: TRBJ2-1
D: TRBD2

CDR3: CASSVGLVNTGELFF
DNA: TGTGCCAGCAGTGTGGGGCTAGTGAACACCGGGGAGCTGTTTTTT
size: once
V: TRBV2
J: TRBJ2-2
D: NA

CDR3: CAWGAGGRSYEQYF
DNA: TGTGCCTGGGGGGCCGGGGGGCGCTCCTACGAGCAGTACTTC
size: NA
V: TRBV30
J: TRBJ2-7
D: NA

CDR3: CASSEWTGGNQPQHF
DNA: TGTGCCAGCAGTGAATGGACGGGGGGCAATCAGCCCCAGCATTTT
size: NA
V: TRBV2
J: TRBJ1-5
D: NA

CDR3: CVSGGRNNSPLHF
DNA: TGTGTCTCAGGGGGGCGGAATAATTCACCCCTCCACTTT
size: NA
V: TRBV30
J: TRBJ1-6
D: TRBD1

CDR3: CASSLEATGGHNEQFF
DNA: TGTGCCAGCAGCTTGGAAGCGACAGGGGGCCACAATGAGCAGTTCTTC
size: NA
V: TRBV5-6
J: TRBJ2-1
D: TRBD1